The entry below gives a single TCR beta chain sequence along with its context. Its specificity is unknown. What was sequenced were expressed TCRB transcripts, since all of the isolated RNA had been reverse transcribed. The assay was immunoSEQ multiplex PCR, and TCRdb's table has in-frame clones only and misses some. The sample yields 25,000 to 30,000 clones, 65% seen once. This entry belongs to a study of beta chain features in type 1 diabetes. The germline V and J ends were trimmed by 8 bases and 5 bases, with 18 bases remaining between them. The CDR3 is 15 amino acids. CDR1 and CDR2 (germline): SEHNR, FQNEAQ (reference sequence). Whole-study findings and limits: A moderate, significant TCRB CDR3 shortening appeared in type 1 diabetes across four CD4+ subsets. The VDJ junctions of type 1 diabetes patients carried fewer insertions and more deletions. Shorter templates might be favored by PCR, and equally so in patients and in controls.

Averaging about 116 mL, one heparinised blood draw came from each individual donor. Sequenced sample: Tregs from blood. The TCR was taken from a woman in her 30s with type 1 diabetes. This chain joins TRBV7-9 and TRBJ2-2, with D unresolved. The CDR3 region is CASPLRWINTGELFF. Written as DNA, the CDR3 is TGTGCCAGCCCGCTGAGGTGGATTAATACCGGGGAGCTGTTTTTT.